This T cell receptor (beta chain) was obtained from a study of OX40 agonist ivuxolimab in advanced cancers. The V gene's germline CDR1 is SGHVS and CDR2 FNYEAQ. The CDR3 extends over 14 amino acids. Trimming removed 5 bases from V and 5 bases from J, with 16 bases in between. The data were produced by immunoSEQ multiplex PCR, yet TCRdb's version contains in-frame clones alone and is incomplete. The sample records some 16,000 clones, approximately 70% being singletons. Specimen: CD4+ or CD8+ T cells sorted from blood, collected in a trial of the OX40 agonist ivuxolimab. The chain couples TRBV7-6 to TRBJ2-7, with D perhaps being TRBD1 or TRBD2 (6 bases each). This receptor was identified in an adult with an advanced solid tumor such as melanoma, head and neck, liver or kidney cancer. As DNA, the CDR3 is TGTGCCAGCAGCCCCCCGGGGGCGATCGACGAGCAGTACTTC. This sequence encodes CASSPPGAIDEQYF.